The sequence of this TCR beta chain was determined in a study of cytomegalovirus exposure and HLA in healthy donors (dated by TCRdb to 2016 to 2017). At the level of the whole study: According to an earlier analysis of a few hundred of the donors, roughly 180 million T cells yielded 90 million to 130 million unique TCR beta sequences and 276 Gb of sequence data. Roughly 300 gigabases of sequencing data and around 85 million unique TCR sequences made up an early release that covered several hundred HLA-typed donors. Of the roughly 410 genotyped donors, over 80% were placed in the genetic ancestry cluster associated with self-reported Caucasian donors. The study was designed to test whether signatures of past pathogen exposure could be identified by cataloging public T cell receptors. Using immunosequencing, the study profiled T cell repertoires from 500 to 800 subjects and related those repertoires to cytomegalovirus serostatus. Along with the approximately 700-subject first cohort, a separate validation cohort of over a hundred different subjects was used. To predict cytomegalovirus infection status, the study combined high-throughput TCR immunosequencing, statistical association of individual TCRs with disease status, and machine learning. To study patterns of TCR occurrence, a later analysis re-analyzed previously published TCR beta repertoires from 700 or so donors and added high-resolution HLA genotyping. In the later analysis, no new phenotypic data were used to find candidate immune exposures; instead, reliance was placed on TCR beta sequences and their occurrence across donors. To decide whether each TCR beta V gene segment behaved as functional or pseudogenic, an earlier analysis of some 600 of the donors relied on high-throughput TCR beta sequencing. Alongside the repertoire data, information on donor age, sex, ethnicity and CMV serostatus was compiled. In a later genetic analysis, genome-wide SNP genotypes for about 65% of the 666 donors were used, and that subset was treated as a discovery cohort. Every discovery cohort repertoire had been produced on one sequencing platform. Both class I and class II loci were covered by HLA typing, at four-digit resolution. Typing coverage differed by locus: A, B, C, DRB1 and DQB1 were typed in roughly 620-640 donors, DQA1 in 500 to 550, DPA1 in approximately 600, and DPB1 in around 440. Five DR-DQ haplotypes were treated as single units for association and clustering because of strong linkage in the cohort. On average, around 230,000 unique TCR beta nucleotide sequences were sequenced per donor among several hundred genotyped donors of the cohort, with roughly 18% of those sequences being non-productive.

The library was made by the immunoSEQ multiplex PCR assay. For the multiplex PCR, a mixture combining 60 forward primers for TCR Vbeta segments and 13 reverse primers for TCR Jbeta segments was used. A multiplex PCR assay on genomic DNA amplified the CDR3 region of rearranged TCR beta genes. On the Illumina HiSeq System, the amplified TCR beta libraries were sequenced as 87-base-pair reads. The study's processing was this. A later analysis tallied 80 million to 95 million unique TCR beta chains across the 666 repertoires, and about 10 million of those chains were shared by two or more donors. A nearest-neighbor algorithm error-corrected the raw reads and collapsed the reads into unique sequences, merging closely related sequences to remove PCR and sequencing errors. To assign V, D and J gene segments, CDR3 sequences were aligned to IMGT reference sequences. For a sequence to be retained, a match of at least six nucleotides was required to both a V gene segment and a J gene segment. A rearrangement was called productive if the CDR3 had no stop codons and remained in frame with V and J, and every other rearrangement was called non-productive. Following IMGT convention, CDR3 was defined as the stretch from the second conserved V-encoded cysteine to the conserved J-encoded phenylalanine. Sequences without an unambiguous match to a single V gene segment were excluded from the earlier analysis of about 600 of the donors. An earlier analysis of 550 to 650 of the donors classified V segments as functional when productive rearrangements were above 56.7% and as segregating when the standard deviation between donors was above 5%. A statistical classification framework was built for diagnosing cytomegalovirus status from the catalog of TCR beta chain sequences. V and J gene assignment, in a later analysis, came from comparing TCR nucleotide sequences with IMGT/GENE-DB human TR gene sequences. Using the TCRdist pipeline, a later analysis assigned CDR3 sequences along with most-parsimonious VDJ recombination scenarios. In a later analysis, each TCR beta chain was defined by its CDR3 amino acid sequence together with its V-gene family, and reads without a unique V-gene family were excluded. A later analysis removed several hundred highly shared, low-generation-probability nucleotide sequences to deal with suspected cross-contamination and a sequencing artifact. A later analysis calculated a clonal expansion index for each public chain from normalized within-repertoire ranks of inferred template counts. A later analysis computed generation probabilities with a VDJ recombination model fitted to out-of-frame rearrangements, and checked the results against IGoR. Hypergeometric tests were used in a later analysis to score TCR-TCR, TCR-HLA and TCR-CMV co-occurrence, with a repertoire-size bias correction applied to the TCR pairs. A later analysis estimated false discovery rates by permuting HLA or CMV assignments 20 times. In a later analysis, co-occurring TCRs were grouped using DBSCAN, and TCRdist sequence similarity was added for clustering within HLA-allele-positive subsets. Repertoires with fewer than 30,000 or more than 120,000 public chains were left out of co-occurrence clustering, as were about five repertoires with anomalous nucleotide sharing. Imported from immuneACCESS, the table was reduced by TCRdb to in-frame sequences with V and J called. These copies leave out some clones; in studies compared against another copy, an unresolved V gene accounts for under half, and the cause of the remainder is not known. The V and J calls and the clone size are those of that table, but D and trimming were determined from the DNA. For this sample there are roughly 150,000 clones; 84% appear just once. The top ten hold roughly 1% of the sample.

Concerning this clone: Its recognized antigen is unknown. One base away there is no much larger clone; base qualities are not given.

V is trimmed back by 3 bases and J by 6 bases, and the junction contains 8 bases that no gene match accounts for. CDR1 and CDR2 are read off the germline V gene (reference sequence) as GTSNPN and SVGIG. The CDR3 starts with the cysteine, ends with the phenylalanine, and has 13 residues. The CDR3 DNA has 39 bases and is translated from base 1. The cohort consisted of 670 or so healthy bone marrow donors. At the time of sampling, every cohort member was nominally healthy, though immune exposures that went unrecorded were likely present. The donor was CMV seronegative and belonged to the group of approximately 320 seronegative cohort members. A peripheral blood sample was provided by each donor, and peripheral blood mononuclear cells were used for TCR beta sequencing. Genomic DNA was extracted from the blood cell samples with the Qiagen DNeasy Blood Extraction Kit. Results the study describes overall, beyond this receptor: In a later genetic analysis, a missense DCLRE1C variant was associated with V-gene and J-gene trimming of TCR beta chains, and the association was replicated in an independent cohort. A later analysis found that TCR association rates varied across HLA loci, with DRB1 alleles showing the most associated TCRs and HLA-C alleles the fewest. Sequencing depth was assumed to be roughly uniform across donors in the presence/absence analyses, though that assumption may not hold. Because counts were too low, roughly 18 rarely observed V segments, including chromosome 9 orphons, were left out of the earlier analysis of about 620 of the donors. Most CMV-associated TCR beta chains appeared to be HLA-restricted in a later analysis, and the HLA associations seemed to be driven largely by CMV exposure. CMV serostatus was the only immune exposure information available for the cohort. Linkage disequilibrium might explain the correlated functional status among segregating V segments, but an unknown experimental factor could not be excluded. A later genetic analysis reported fewer N-insertions in productive TCRs among donors in an Asian-associated ancestry cluster than the roughly 650-donor mean. Cytomegalovirus status was reported to be diagnosed by the classifier with high specificity and sensitivity in both the original and validation cohorts. While some public TCRs were present in many individuals, most TCR sequences turned up only very rarely across donors. The 87-base-pair reads could not distinguish some IMGT-functional V segments, including TRBV6-2 and TRBV6-3, so those segments were excluded. In vitro tests confirmed that a few of the cytomegalovirus-associated TCR beta chains recognize cytomegalovirus antigens. A cluster of highly shared sequence variants was judged likely to be a technical artifact of the sequencing pipeline. The authors suggested that the approach could potentially be extended to other disease states and immunological phenotypes. A total of 164 TCR beta chains were listed by the study as associated with cytomegalovirus. Assigning TCR associations to individual alleles was difficult when HLA alleles, especially DR and DQ, strongly co-occurred. A later analysis found that HLA-associated TCR beta chains were more clonally expanded and had lower generation probabilities than equally common non-associated chains. A later analysis reported that several top co-occurrence clusters appeared linked to parvovirus B19, influenza, CMV and Epstein-Barr virus. Because HLA typing was unavailable for some donors at each locus, only the typed subset was used in association tests. The cohort was sequenced for TCR beta chains only, and without alpha or paired-chain data the features that could be detected were limited. In an earlier analysis of over 550 of the donors, most TCR beta V segments were observed in productive rearrangements about 87% or about 30% of the time, broadly matching IMGT annotations. A further reported finding was that TCR beta sequences accurately predicted the HLA-A and HLA-B alleles for most subjects in the first cohort. At a false discovery rate of 0.05, a later analysis linked around 15,000 TCR beta sequences to specific HLA alleles.

The chain joins TRBV30 to TRBJ2-7, with 7 bases in between that match TRBD1. The sequence came from a man under 40 in good health and CMV-seronegative. The sequenced sample consisted of PBMCs. CDR3 sequence: CAWSAMTGREQYF. DNA sequence: TGTGCCTGGAGCGCAATGACAGGGCGCGAGCAGTACTTC.